This T cell receptor beta chain emerged from a study of blood T cell repertoires in COVID-19. This clone showed up just a few times. Sequencing was performed with immunoSEQ multiplex PCR; in TCRdb, only in-frame clones are kept and a portion is missing. Here the sample spans 150,000 to 190,000 clones, roughly 72% being singletons. The sample comprised peripheral blood. The TCR originated in a woman aged 80 or over with acute or convalescent COVID-19.

DNA of the CDR3: TGTGCCAGCAGTTTACGTCTTGCGAACCACCAAGAGACCCAGTACTTC. Encoded protein: CASSLRLANHQETQYF. The rearrangement uses TRBV27 and TRBJ2-5; D not resolved. Trimming pared 2 bases from V and 0 bases from J, leaving 13 bases between. CDR1 and CDR2 (germline): MNHEY, SMNVEV (reference sequence). The CDR3 loop spans 16 amino acids.